These T cell receptor beta chains were read from a single sample in a study of blood T cell repertoires in COVID-19. Clones were sequenced by immunoSEQ multiplex PCR, and TCRdb holds only the in-frame ones, with some missing. The sample shows about 64,000 clones, roughly 90% of them seen only once. Sequences were obtained from peripheral blood. The receptor set was obtained from a human donor in a cohort sampled during active COVID-19. Each CDR3 is given with its conserved first and last residue. Each record gives: D gene, J gene, clone size, V gene, CDR3 protein, CDR3 DNA. The D gene is left open where the match is weak. Clone size is given for some rows only: seen once, a few or many times, or a class if the clone is expanded.

d_call: TRBD2
j_call: TRBJ2-3
clone_size: -
v_call: TRBV7-8
cdr3_aa: CASSLGGGLGADTQYF
cdr3_nt: TGTGCCAGCAGCTTAGGGGGAGGACTAGGCGCAGATACGCAGTATTTT

d_call: TRBD1
j_call: TRBJ2-5
clone_size: -
v_call: TRBV6-2/TRBV6-3
cdr3_aa: CASSYSGQGSETQYF
cdr3_nt: TGTGCCAGCAGTTACTCAGGACAGGGTTCGGAGACCCAGTACTTC

d_call: TRBD2
j_call: TRBJ2-5
clone_size: -
v_call: TRBV7-6
cdr3_aa: CASSALGSGRETQYF
cdr3_nt: TGTGCCAGCAGCGCCCTGGGTAGCGGGAGGGAGACCCAGTACTTC

d_call: -
j_call: TRBJ2-7
clone_size: once
v_call: TRBV6-5
cdr3_aa: CASSISRGYEQYF
cdr3_nt: TGTGCCAGCAGTATTAGCAGGGGCTACGAGCAGTACTTC

d_call: TRBD1
j_call: TRBJ1-6
clone_size: -
v_call: TRBV18
cdr3_aa: CASSPRDRASPLHF
cdr3_nt: TGTGCCAGCTCACCAAGGGACAGGGCTTCACCCCTCCACTTT

d_call: TRBD2
j_call: TRBJ2-7
clone_size: once
v_call: TRBV11-2
cdr3_aa: CASSRGGAGGSDEQYF
cdr3_nt: TGTGCCAGCAGCCGGGGGGGGGCGGGAGGTAGTGACGAGCAGTACTTC

d_call: TRBD2
j_call: TRBJ2-3
clone_size: -
v_call: TRBV9
cdr3_aa: CASSVDPGLAGPSADTQYF
cdr3_nt: TGTGCCAGCAGCGTTGACCCGGGACTAGCGGGCCCAAGTGCAGATACGCAGTATTTT

d_call: -
j_call: TRBJ1-5
clone_size: once
v_call: TRBV2
cdr3_aa: CASTADSYSNQPQHF
cdr3_nt: TGTGCCAGCACCGCCGACAGCTATAGCAATCAGCCCCAGCATTTT

d_call: -
j_call: TRBJ2-3
clone_size: once
v_call: TRBV19
cdr3_aa: CASSLGDFSTDTQYF
cdr3_nt: TGTGCCAGTAGTCTCGGGGACTTTAGCACAGATACGCAGTATTTT

d_call: -
j_call: TRBJ1-5
clone_size: few
v_call: TRBV2
cdr3_aa: CASSEAGYSNQPQHF
cdr3_nt: TGTGCCAGCAGTGAAGCGGGCTATAGCAATCAGCCCCAGCATTTT

d_call: TRBD1
j_call: TRBJ2-7
clone_size: -
v_call: TRBV9
cdr3_aa: CASSLFQGQGDEQYF
cdr3_nt: TGTGCCAGCAGCCTCTTCCAGGGACAGGGAGACGAGCAGTACTTC

d_call: TRBD1
j_call: TRBJ2-7
clone_size: -
v_call: TRBV19
cdr3_aa: CASRRSGTGTSEQYF
cdr3_nt: TGTGCCAGTAGGAGATCCGGGACAGGGACCTCCGAGCAGTACTTC

d_call: -
j_call: TRBJ2-6
clone_size: -
v_call: TRBV10-3
cdr3_aa: CAISSTGSTGANVLTF
cdr3_nt: TGTGCCATCAGTTCGACAGGTTCTACTGGGGCCAACGTCCTGACTTTC

d_call: TRBD1
j_call: TRBJ2-7
clone_size: -
v_call: TRBV6-5
cdr3_aa: CASSQRDSPLDEQYF
cdr3_nt: TGTGCCAGCAGTCAACGGGACAGTCCGCTGGACGAGCAGTACTTC

d_call: -
j_call: TRBJ2-2
clone_size: -
v_call: TRBV12-5
cdr3_aa: CASGLNAGVTGELFF
cdr3_nt: TGTGCTAGTGGTTTGAATGCAGGGGTGACCGGGGAGCTGTTTTTT

d_call: TRBD1
j_call: TRBJ1-1
clone_size: few
v_call: TRBV5-4
cdr3_aa: CASNLQGVNTEAFF
cdr3_nt: TGTGCCAGCAATTTACAGGGGGTGAACACTGAAGCTTTCTTT

d_call: TRBD2
j_call: TRBJ2-7
clone_size: -
v_call: TRBV4-2
cdr3_aa: CASSQVSGSSYEQYF
cdr3_nt: TGTGCCAGCAGCCAAGTTAGCGGGAGCTCCTACGAGCAGTACTTC

d_call: -
j_call: TRBJ2-2
clone_size: -
v_call: TRBV5-4
cdr3_aa: CASSLVVGAFTGELFF
cdr3_nt: TGTGCCAGCAGCTTGGTTGTGGGGGCGTTTACCGGGGAGCTGTTTTTT

d_call: -
j_call: TRBJ1-5
clone_size: -
v_call: TRBV12-3/TRBV12-4
cdr3_aa: CASSLTVDQPQHF
cdr3_nt: TGTGCCAGCAGCCTTACAGTCGATCAGCCCCAGCATTTT

d_call: -
j_call: TRBJ2-7
clone_size: -
v_call: TRBV4-2
cdr3_aa: CASSQAGRPPYEQYF
cdr3_nt: TGTGCCAGCAGCCAGGCGGGACGGCCCCCCTACGAGCAGTACTTC

d_call: TRBD2
j_call: TRBJ2-7
clone_size: -
v_call: TRBV2
cdr3_aa: CASSALAGEQYF
cdr3_nt: TGTGCCAGCAGCGCACTAGCGGGCGAGCAGTACTTC

d_call: -
j_call: TRBJ2-1
clone_size: few
v_call: TRBV27
cdr3_aa: CASSASWGYNEQFF
cdr3_nt: TGTGCCAGCAGTGCTAGCTGGGGCTACAATGAGCAGTTCTTC